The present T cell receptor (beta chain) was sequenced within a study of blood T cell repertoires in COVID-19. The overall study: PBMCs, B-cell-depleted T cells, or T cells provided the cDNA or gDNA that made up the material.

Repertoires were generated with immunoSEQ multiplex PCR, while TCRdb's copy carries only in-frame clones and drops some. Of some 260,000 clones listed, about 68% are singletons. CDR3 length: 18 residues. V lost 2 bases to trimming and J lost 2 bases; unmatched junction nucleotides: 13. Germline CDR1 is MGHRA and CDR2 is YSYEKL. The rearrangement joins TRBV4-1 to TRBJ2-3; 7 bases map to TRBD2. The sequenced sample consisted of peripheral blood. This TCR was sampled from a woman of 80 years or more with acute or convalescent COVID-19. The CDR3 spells CASSQRGPSGGNTDTQYF. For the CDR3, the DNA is TGCGCCAGCAGCCAAAGAGGGCCTAGCGGAGGGAACACAGATACGCAGTATTTT.